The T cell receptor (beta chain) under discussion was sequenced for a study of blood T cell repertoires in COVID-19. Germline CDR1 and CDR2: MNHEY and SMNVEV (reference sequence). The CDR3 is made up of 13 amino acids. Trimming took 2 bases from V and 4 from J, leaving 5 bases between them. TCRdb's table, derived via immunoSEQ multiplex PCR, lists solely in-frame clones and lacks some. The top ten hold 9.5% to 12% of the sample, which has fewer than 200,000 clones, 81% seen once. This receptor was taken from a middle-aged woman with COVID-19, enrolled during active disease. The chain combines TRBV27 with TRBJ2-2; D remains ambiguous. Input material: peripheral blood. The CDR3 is CASSLQITGELFF. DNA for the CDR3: TGTGCCAGCAGTTTACAGATCACCGGGGAGCTGTTTTTT.